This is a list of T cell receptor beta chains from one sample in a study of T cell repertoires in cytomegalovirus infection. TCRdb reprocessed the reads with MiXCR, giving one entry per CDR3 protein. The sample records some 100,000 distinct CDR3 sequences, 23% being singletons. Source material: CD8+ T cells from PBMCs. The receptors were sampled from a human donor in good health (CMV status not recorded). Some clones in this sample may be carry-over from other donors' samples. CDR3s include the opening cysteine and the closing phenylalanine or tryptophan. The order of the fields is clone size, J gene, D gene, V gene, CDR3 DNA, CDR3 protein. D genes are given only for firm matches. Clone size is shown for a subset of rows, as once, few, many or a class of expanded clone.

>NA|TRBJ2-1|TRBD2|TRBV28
TGTGCCAGCAGTTGGGCGGGGGGGGGATACAATGAGCAGTTCTTC
CASSWAGGGYNEQFF
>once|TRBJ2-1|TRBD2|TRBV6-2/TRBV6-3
TGTGCCAGCAGGAAACTAGCGGGCAGCCGTCACGATGAGCAGTTCTTC
CASRKLAGSRHDEQFF
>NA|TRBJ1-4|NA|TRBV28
TGTGCCAGCAGACCACAGGGAAATGATGAAAAACTGTTTTTT
CASRPQGNDEKLFF
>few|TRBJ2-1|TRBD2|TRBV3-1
TGTGCCAGCAGCCCCCGATCTAGCGGGAGTACCGATGAGCAGTTCTTC
CASSPRSSGSTDEQFF
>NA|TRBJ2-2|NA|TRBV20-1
TGCAGTGCCAAGGGGCGGAGGGGGAACACCGGGGAGCTGTTTTTT
CSAKGRRGNTGELFF
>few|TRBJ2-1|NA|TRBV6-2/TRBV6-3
TGTGCCAGCAGTTATGCCGCAGGGGCGGGCTACAATGAGCAGTTCTTC
CASSYAAGAGYNEQFF
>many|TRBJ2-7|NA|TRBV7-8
TGTGCCAGCAGCTCGCAACCCCAGGGTACCTACGAGCAGTACTTC
CASSSQPQGTYEQYF
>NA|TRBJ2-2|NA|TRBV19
TGTGCCAGTACGAGGGGGAAAACCGGGGAGCTGTTTTTT
CASTRGKTGELFF
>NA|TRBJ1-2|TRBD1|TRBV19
TGTGCCAGTAGTGCATCCGGGACAGGGAACTATGGCTACACCTTC
CASSASGTGNYGYTF
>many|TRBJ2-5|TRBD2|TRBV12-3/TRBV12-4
TGTGCCAGCAGTCAAGGACTAGCGGGGTTGAAGACCCAGTACTTC
CASSQGLAGLKTQYF
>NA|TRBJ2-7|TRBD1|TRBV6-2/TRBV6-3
TGTGCCAGCAGTTATGGACAGGTGAACTACGAGCAGTACTTC
CASSYGQVNYEQYF
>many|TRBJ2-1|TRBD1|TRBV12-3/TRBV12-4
TGTGCCAGCAGTTTAAAAGGGGGCGATGAGCAGTTCTTC
CASSLKGGDEQFF
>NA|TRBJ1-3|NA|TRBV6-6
TGTGCCAGCAGTAGGACAGCGTCTTCCTCTGGAAACACCATATATTTT
CASSRTASSSGNTIYF
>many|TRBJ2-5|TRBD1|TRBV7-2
TGTGCCAGCAGCCGGACAGGGGGCGCGGTGAGAGAGACCCAGTACTTC
CASSRTGGAVRETQYF
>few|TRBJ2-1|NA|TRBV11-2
TGTGCCAGCAGCTTAGAAGGCTCCGGTAACAATGAGCAGTTCTTC
CASSLEGSGNNEQFF
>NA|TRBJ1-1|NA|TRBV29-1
TGCAGCCCCTACAGGAACACTGAAGCTTTCTTT
CSPYRNTEAFF
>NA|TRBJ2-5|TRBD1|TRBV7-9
TGTGCCAGCAGCTCGGCCGGGACAGGGAAAGAGACCCAGTACTTC
CASSSAGTGKETQYF
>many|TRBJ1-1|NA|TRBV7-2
TGTGCCAGCAGCCCTAGCACTGAAGCTTTCTTT
CASSPSTEAFF
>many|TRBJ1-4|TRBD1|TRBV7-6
TGTGCCAGCAGACGGGACAGGGGAGTTAATGAAAAACTGTTTTTT
CASRRDRGVNEKLFF
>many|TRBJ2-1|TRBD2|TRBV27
TGTGCCAGCAGAACTAGCGGGAGGTACAATGAGCAGTTCTTC
CASRTSGRYNEQFF
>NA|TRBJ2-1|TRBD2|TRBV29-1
TGCAGCGTTGAAGGTGTGAGCGGGGGGACTTACAATGAGCAGTTCTTC
CSVEGVSGGTYNEQFF
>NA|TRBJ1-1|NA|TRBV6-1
TGTGCCAGCAGTTACGTAGCCGGGACCACTGAAGCTTTCTTT
CASSYVAGTTEAFF
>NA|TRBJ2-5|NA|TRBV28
TGTGCCAGCAGTTTGCGTAGTGAGGGGGGCGCAGAGACCCAGTACTTC
CASSLRSEGGAETQYF
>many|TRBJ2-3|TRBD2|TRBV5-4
TGTGCCAGCAGCTTGAGCTCGGGAGGGACAGATACGCAGTATTTT
CASSLSSGGTDTQYF
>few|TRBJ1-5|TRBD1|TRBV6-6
TGTGCCAGCAGTTACGTCACAGGGGTGGATCAGCCCCAGCATTTT
CASSYVTGVDQPQHF
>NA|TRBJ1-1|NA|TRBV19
TGTGCCAGTAGTATGTGGGGGACTGAAGCTTTCTTT
CASSMWGTEAFF
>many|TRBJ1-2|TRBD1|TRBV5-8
TGTGCCAGCAGCTCCTTAATTGCAAAGACAGGGGGCGTTTTCTATGGCTACACCTTC
CASSSLIAKTGGVFYGYTF
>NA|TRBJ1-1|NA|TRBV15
TGTGCCACCAGCAGATCGGGCTTGAACACTGAAGCTTTCTTT
CATSRSGLNTEAFF
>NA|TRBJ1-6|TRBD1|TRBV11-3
TGTGCCAGCAGCTTAGATGACAGGGACGCCTATAATTCACCCCTCCACTTT
CASSLDDRDAYNSPLHF
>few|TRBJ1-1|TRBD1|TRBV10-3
TGTGCCACCCGGAGTGGGACAGGGAGCACTGAAGCTTTCTTT
CATRSGTGSTEAFF
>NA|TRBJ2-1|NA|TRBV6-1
TGTGCCAGCAGTGAATGGGGGGGGCCGGATTTCTTC
CASSEWGGPDFF
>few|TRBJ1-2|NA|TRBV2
TGTGCCAGCAAGGGGAGAAGCTATGGCTACACCTTC
CASKGRSYGYTF
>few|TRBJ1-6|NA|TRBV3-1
TGTGCCAGCAGCCAAGAGCGCGGTTCCTATAATTCACCCCTCCACTTT
CASSQERGSYNSPLHF
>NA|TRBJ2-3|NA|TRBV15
TGTGCCACCAGGCCGAAAATGTGGGATACGCAGTATTTT
CATRPKMWDTQYF
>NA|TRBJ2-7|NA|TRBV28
TGTGCCAGCAGTCCAAACTACGAGCAGTACTTC
CASSPNYEQYF
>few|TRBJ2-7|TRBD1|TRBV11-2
TGTGCCAGCAGCTTCGAAACAGGGGGTTTCTACGAGCAGTACTTC
CASSFETGGFYEQYF
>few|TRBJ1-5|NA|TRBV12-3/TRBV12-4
TGTGCCAGCAGCGCCCGGGGGGCCAGCAATCAGCCCCAGCATTTT
CASSARGASNQPQHF
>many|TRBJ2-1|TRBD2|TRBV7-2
TGTGCCAGCAGCCCCGGGACTAGCGGCAATGAGCAGTTCTTC
CASSPGTSGNEQFF
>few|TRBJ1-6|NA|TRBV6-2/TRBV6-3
TGTGCCAGCAGTTACCTGAATTCACCCCTCCACTTT
CASSYLNSPLHF
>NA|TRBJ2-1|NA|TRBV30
TGTGCCTGGAGTGTTACTAATACGGGATATATCTACAATGAGCAGTTCTTC
CAWSVTNTGYIYNEQFF
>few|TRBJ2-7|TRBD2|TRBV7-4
TGTGCCAGCAGCGCGGGACTAGCGGACTCCTACGAGCAGTACTTC
CASSAGLADSYEQYF
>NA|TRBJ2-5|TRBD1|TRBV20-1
TGCAGTGCTGCAGGGGGACAGGGAGGATTTGTTTTTCAAGAGACCCAGTACTTC
CSAAGGQGGFVFQETQYF
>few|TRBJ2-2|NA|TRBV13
TGTGCCAGCAGCTCACTTTCGCCCAACACCGGGGAGCTGTTTTTT
CASSSLSPNTGELFF
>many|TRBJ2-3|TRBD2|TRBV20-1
TGCAGTGCTAGACCACTAGCGGAGAGCACAGATACGCAGTATTTT
CSARPLAESTDTQYF
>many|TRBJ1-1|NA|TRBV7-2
TGTGCCAGCAGCCGCCTGGGTTGGAACACTGAAGCTTTCTTT
CASSRLGWNTEAFF
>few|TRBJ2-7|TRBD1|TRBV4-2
TGTGCCAGCCCTACAGGGGGCAGGGACGAGCAGTACTTC
CASPTGGRDEQYF
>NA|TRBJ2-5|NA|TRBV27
TGTGCCAGCAGTTTATCTTCAGGGGTCTGGGAGACCCAGTACTTC
CASSLSSGVWETQYF
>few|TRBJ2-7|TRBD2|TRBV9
TGTGCCAGCAGCCCAAGGGGAGGGGAAAGAGAGCAGTACTTC
CASSPRGGEREQYF